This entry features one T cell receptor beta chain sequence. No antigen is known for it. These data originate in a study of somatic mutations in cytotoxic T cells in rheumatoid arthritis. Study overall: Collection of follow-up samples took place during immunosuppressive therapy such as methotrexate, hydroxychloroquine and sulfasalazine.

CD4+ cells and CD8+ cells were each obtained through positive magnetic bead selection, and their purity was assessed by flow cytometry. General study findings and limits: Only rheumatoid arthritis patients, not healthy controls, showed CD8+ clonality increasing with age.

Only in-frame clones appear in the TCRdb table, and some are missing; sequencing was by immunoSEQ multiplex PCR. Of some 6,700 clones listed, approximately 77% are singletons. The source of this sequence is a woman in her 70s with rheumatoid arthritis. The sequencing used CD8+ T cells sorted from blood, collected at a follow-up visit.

The CDR3 DNA reads as TGTGCCAGCAGCTTAGGTGGCAGGGCGGGGGAGACCCAGTACTTC. Translation gives CASSLGGRAGETQYF. The gene calls are TRBV11-2 and TRBJ2-5, with D possibly being TRBD2 (6 bases). This CDR3 has 15 residues. V lost 1 base and J lost 5, with 14 bases in between. Germline lookup yields CDR1 SGHAT and CDR2 FQNNGV.